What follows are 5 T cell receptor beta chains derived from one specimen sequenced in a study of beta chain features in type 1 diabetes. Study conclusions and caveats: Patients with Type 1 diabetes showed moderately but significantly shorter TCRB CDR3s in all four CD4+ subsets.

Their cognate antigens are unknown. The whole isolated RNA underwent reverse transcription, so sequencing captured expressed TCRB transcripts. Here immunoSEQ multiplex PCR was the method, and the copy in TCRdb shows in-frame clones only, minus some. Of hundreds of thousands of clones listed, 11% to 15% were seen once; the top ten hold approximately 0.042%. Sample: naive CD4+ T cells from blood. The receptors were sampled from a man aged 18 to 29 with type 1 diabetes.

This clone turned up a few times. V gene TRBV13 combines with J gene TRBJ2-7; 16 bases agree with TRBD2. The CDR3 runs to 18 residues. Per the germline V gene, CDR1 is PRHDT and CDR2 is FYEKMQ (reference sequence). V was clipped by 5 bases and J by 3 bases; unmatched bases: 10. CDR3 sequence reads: CASSPEGLAGGPHYEQYF. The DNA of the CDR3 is TGTGCCAGCAGCCCCGAGGGACTAGCGGGAGGGCCGCACTACGAGCAGTACTTC.

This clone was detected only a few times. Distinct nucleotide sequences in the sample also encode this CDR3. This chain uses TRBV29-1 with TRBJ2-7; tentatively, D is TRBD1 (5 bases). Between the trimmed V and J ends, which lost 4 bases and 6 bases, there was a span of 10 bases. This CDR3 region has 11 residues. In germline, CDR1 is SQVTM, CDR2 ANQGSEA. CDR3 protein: CSVARVGEQYF. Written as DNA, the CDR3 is TGCAGCGTTGCCAGGGTGGGCGAGCAGTACTTC.

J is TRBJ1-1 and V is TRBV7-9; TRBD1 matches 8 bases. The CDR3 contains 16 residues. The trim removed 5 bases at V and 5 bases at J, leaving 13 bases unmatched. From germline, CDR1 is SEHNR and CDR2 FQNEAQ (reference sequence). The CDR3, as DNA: TGTGCCAGCAGCCCTCGGACAGGGCCGATCGAGACTGAAGCTTTCTTT. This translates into CASSPRTGPIETEAFF.

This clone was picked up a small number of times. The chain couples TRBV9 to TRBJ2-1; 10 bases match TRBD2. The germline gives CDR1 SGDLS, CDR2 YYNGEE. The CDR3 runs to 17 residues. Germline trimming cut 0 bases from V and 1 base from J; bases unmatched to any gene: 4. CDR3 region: CASSVASGSPSYNEQFF. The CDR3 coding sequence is TGTGCCAGCAGCGTAGCTAGCGGGAGCCCTTCCTACAATGAGCAGTTCTTC.

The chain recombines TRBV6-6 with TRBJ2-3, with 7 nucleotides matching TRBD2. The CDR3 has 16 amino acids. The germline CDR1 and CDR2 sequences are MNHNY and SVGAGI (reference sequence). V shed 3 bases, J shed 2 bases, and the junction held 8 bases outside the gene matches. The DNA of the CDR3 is TGTGCCAGCAGTTATTCGCGCGGGGGTAACACAGATACGCAGTATTTT. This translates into CASSYSRGGNTDTQYF.